Following are 19 T cell receptor beta chains from one sample sequenced in a study of cytomegalovirus exposure and HLA in healthy donors. It was with 60 Vbeta and 13 Jbeta primers that the PCR ran. The protocol was immunoSEQ multiplex PCR, while the TCRdb copy is restricted to in-frame clones and leaves out a portion. This repertoire includes 200,000 to 250,000 clones. Input material: PBMCs. The source of these receptors is a woman aged 25 to 39 in good health and CMV-seropositive.

To note about this clone: This likely comes from a read error, as the CDR3 has no conserved phenylalanine or tryptophan at its end. V and J are TRBV9 and TRBJ2-7; D call uncertain. Germline-derived CDR1 and CDR2 are SGDLS and YYNGEE. The CDR3 sequence is 15 residues long. The V end lost 4 bases, the J end lost 0 bases, and 14 bases lay between the germline ends. CDR3 DNA sequence: TGTGCCAGCAGCCCCCACGAGGCGGACTCCTACGAGCAGTACCTC. Translated, it gives CASSPHEADSYEQYL.

The rearrangement joins TRBV28 to TRBJ2-2, with D tentatively TRBD2 (6 bases). Looked up from germline, CDR1 is MDHEN and CDR2 is SYDVKM. The CDR3 spans 15 residues. V was clipped by 5 bases and J by 4 bases, with 14 bases between them. CDR3 sequence reads: CASSPGTAPTGELFF. The CDR3 nucleotides read TGTGCCAGCAGTCCTGGGACTGCCCCCACCGGGGAGCTGTTTTTT.

The V call is TRBV7-9, the J call TRBJ1-2; D is unresolved. Trimming shortened V by 4 bases and J by 4 bases, and 7 bases separated the two germline ends. Germline lookup yields CDR1 SEHNR and CDR2 FQNEAQ (reference sequence). This CDR3 is 12 amino acids long. CDR3 sequence reads: CASSSQAYGYTF. The DNA of the CDR3 is TGTGCCAGCAGCTCCCAGGCCTATGGCTACACCTTC.

The chain has TRBV5-4 and TRBJ2-5; D unclear. The germline CDR1 and CDR2 sequences are SGHNT and YYREEE (reference sequence). This CDR3 spans 13 amino acids. The V and J ends lost 3 bases and 4 bases respectively, with 10 bases between them. CDR3 DNA sequence: TGTGCCAGCAGCTCCGCCAGGTCAGAGACCCAGTACTTC. It codes for CASSSARSETQYF. Supplemented by reference TRBV5-4 and TRBJ2-5, the full variable domain reads ETGVTQSPTHLIKTRGQQVTLRCSSQSGHNTVSWYQQALGQGPQFIFQYYREEENGRGNFPPRFSGLQFPNYSSELNVNALELDDSALYLCASSSARSETQYFGPGTRLLVL.

This chain links TRBV7-9 with TRBJ2-7; weak D call: TRBD1 (5 bases). The CDR3 covers 12 residues. Germline CDR1 SEHNR, CDR2 FQNEAQ (reference sequence). Trimming shortened V by 3 bases and J by 7 bases, and 10 bases separated the two germline ends. CDR3 DNA sequence: TGTGCCAGCAGCTTGGGGCCGGAGGAGCAGTACTTC. Translation: CASSLGPEEQYF. The full variable domain, completed using reference TRBV7-9 and TRBJ2-7, is DTGVSQNPRHKITKRGQNVTFRCDPISEHNRLYWYRQTLGQGPEFLTYFQNEAQLEKSRLLSDRFSAERPKGSFSTLEIQRTEQGDSAMYLCASSLGPEEQYFGPGTRLTVT.

The CDR3 loop reads CSARDRGYDEQFF. CDR3 nucleotides: TGCAGCGCCCGGGACAGGGGATACGATGAGCAGTTCTTC. V is TRBV29-1 and J is TRBJ2-1; 10 positions match TRBD1. Per germline, CDR1 SQVTM and CDR2 ANQGSEA. This CDR3 comprises 13 residues. Trimming removed 7 bases from V and 8 bases from J; junction bases left unmatched: 8.

This chain connects TRBV28 to TRBJ1-2, with a tentative D call TRBD1 (6 bases). Germline CDR1 and CDR2: MDHEN and SYDVKM. Trimming stripped 4 bases from V and 5 bases from J, with 20 bases between. The CDR3 runs 16 residues. The CDR3 region is CASSSLPGGAAYGYTF. CDR3 nucleotide sequence: TGTGCCAGCAGTTCCCTCCCGGGGGGCGCGGCGTATGGCTACACCTTC.

The gene calls are TRBV5-1 and TRBJ1-1; D is perhaps TRBD1 (5 bases). The germline V gene has CDR1 SGHRS and CDR2 YFSETQ. V was shortened by 1 base and J by 5 bases, with 18 bases between the two germline ends. The CDR3 has 16 amino acids. CDR3 protein: CASSLIGRGLGTEAFF. CDR3 nucleotide sequence: TGCGCCAGCAGCTTGATTGGCCGGGGGTTGGGGACTGAAGCTTTCTTT.

This rearrangement joins TRBV25-1 to TRBJ2-2; TRBD1 might be the D (7 bases). This CDR3 comprises 18 residues. V lost 4 bases to trimming and J lost 5 bases, with 23 bases between them. Per the germline V gene, CDR1 is MGHDK and CDR2 is SYGVNS. CDR3 loop: CASSADRAGGLRTGELFF. CDR3 coding DNA: TGTGCCAGCAGTGCTGACAGGGCCGGAGGGCTTAGGACCGGGGAGCTGTTTTTT.

The chain recombines TRBV7-9 with TRBJ2-3, with a tentative D call TRBD2 (6 bases). Germline V CDR1 and CDR2: SEHNR, FQNEAQ (reference sequence). This CDR3 has 13 amino acids. V was pared by 5 bases and J by 6 bases, with 12 bases between. CDR3 in amino acids: CASSKTSSDTQYF. For the CDR3, the DNA is TGTGCCAGCAGCAAAACTAGCTCGGATACGCAGTATTTT.

The chain uses TRBV4-3 and TRBJ2-2; 7 bases align to TRBD2. Per the germline V gene, CDR1 is LGHNA and CDR2 is YSLEER. V shed 1 base, J shed 9 bases, and the junction held 11 bases outside the gene matches. The CDR3 is 16 residues long. The CDR3 DNA reads TGCGCCAGCAGCCAAGTGGGGGGGAGGGCCGAAAGGGAGCTGTTTTTT. This codes for CASSQVGGRAERELFF.

The genes are TRBV2 and TRBJ2-5; D possibly corresponds to TRBD2 (6 bases). Per germline, CDR1 SNHLY and CDR2 FYNNEI. The CDR3 is made up of 14 amino acids. Between the trimmed V and J ends, which lost 3 bases and 5 bases, there was a span of 13 bases. CDR3 sequence (DNA): TGTGCCAGCAGTGACGCGGGGCTAGCGGAGACCCAGTACTTC. It specifies CASSDAGLAETQYF.

The gene calls are TRBV13 and TRBJ2-7; TRBD1 matches 9 bases. J was trimmed by 3 bases and V by 2 bases; bases with no gene match: 11. Germline V CDR1 and CDR2: PRHDT, FYEKMQ (reference sequence). The CDR3 has 17 amino acids. The CDR3 reads CASSLYAGTGKSYEQYF. In DNA, the CDR3 is TGTGCCAGCAGCTTATACGCCGGGACAGGGAAGAGCTACGAGCAGTACTTC.

The chain recombines TRBV6-6 with TRBJ2-1; D perhaps matches TRBD1 (6 bases). Deletions cut 9 bases from V and 13 bases from J, with 22 bases between. Germline V gene sequence: CDR1 MNHNY, CDR2 SVGAGI (reference sequence). This CDR3 is built from 13 residues. The CDR3 region is CASTRARGEGQFF. The CDR3, as DNA: TGTGCCAGTACTCGGGCCAGGGGAGAAGGTCAGTTCTTC.

A word on this clone: The junction differs from germline at one of its ends, possibly a read error. In nucleotides, the CDR3 is TGTGCCAGCAGCTTAAACACAGGGTGGATCTTC. It codes for CASSLNTGWIF. V is TRBV5-6 and J is TRBJ2-1; tentative D call: TRBD1 (6 bases). This CDR3 spans 11 amino acids. Germline values: CDR1 SGHDT, CDR2 YYEEEE. The full variable domain, its missing parts supplied by reference TRBV5-6 and TRBJ2-1, is DAGVTQSPTHLIKTRGQQVTLRCSPKSGHDTVSWYQQALGQGPQFIFQYYEEEERQRGNFPDRFSGHQFPNYSSELNVNALLLGDSALYLCASSLNTGWIFGPGTRLTVL.

The rearrangement uses TRBV10-1 and TRBJ2-5; 7 bases align to TRBD2. The CDR3 loop spans 14 amino acids. The J segment lost 4 bases and the V segment lost 6 bases, leaving 8 bases of the junction unmatched. Per the germline V gene, CDR1 is WNHNN and CDR2 is SYGVQD (reference sequence). The CDR3 spells CASSRGSGRETQYF. In DNA, the CDR3 is TGCGCCAGCAGCCGCGGGAGCGGCCGAGAGACCCAGTACTTC.

The rearrangement links TRBV5-1 to TRBJ2-7; TRBD2 is a possible D gene (5 bases). The V gene lost 2 bases and the J gene lost 0 bases, with 12 bases spanning the gap. The CDR3 is 15 amino acids. Germline V lookup: CDR1 SGHRS, CDR2 YFSETQ. The CDR3 sequence is CASSFDSGSSYEQYF. The CDR3 DNA reads as TGCGCCAGCAGCTTTGATTCGGGGAGCTCCTACGAGCAGTACTTC.

On this clone: The identical CDR3 is also encoded by other nucleotide sequences in the sample. This chain joins TRBV6-5 and TRBJ1-2, with D unresolved. Deletions cut 3 bases from V and 0 bases from J, with 5 bases between. The CDR3 runs to 13 residues. Germline V gene lookup returns CDR1 MNHEY and CDR2 SVGAGI. Here the CDR3 DNA reads TGTGCCAGCAGTTATCGTGCTAACTATGGCTACACCTTC. It codes for CASSYRANYGYTF.

CDR3 DNA sequence: TGTGCCAGCAGTTACTCGGAGCCCTGGGACAGAGCTTTCTTT. Amino acids: CASSYSEPWDRAFF. The chain is built from TRBV6-5 and TRBJ1-1; TRBD1 agrees at 7 bases. Germline lookup yields CDR1 MNHEY and CDR2 SVGAGI. The CDR3 runs 14 residues. V shed 0 bases and J 10 bases; nucleotides not matched to a gene: 8.